This T cell receptor beta chain was found in a study of cytomegalovirus exposure and HLA in healthy donors. Regarding this clone: Its antigen is not identified.

The study, taken as a whole, reports: The classifier was said to identify cytomegalovirus status with high specificity and sensitivity.

The study ran its PCR with 60 Vbeta and 13 Jbeta primers. Libraries were prepared by immunoSEQ multiplex PCR; TCRdb keeps only in-frame clonotypes and omits some of them. This table has about 160,000 clones, 65% to 85% appearing once. The ends lost 4 bases at V and 3 bases at J; junction bases unmatched: 3. Per germline, CDR1 ENHRY and CDR2 SYGVKD. This CDR3 has 14 residues. This rearrangement joins TRBV10-3 to TRBJ2-7; 10 nucleotides match TRBD2. Sequencing was performed on PBMCs. The source of this sequence is a man aged 60-69 years in good health and CMV-seronegative. The CDR3 is CAISVSSGSYEQYF. CDR3 DNA sequence: TGTGCCATCAGTGTGTCTAGCGGGAGCTACGAGCAGTACTTC.